The 20 T cell receptor beta chains below were found in one sample sequenced in a study of T-cell reconstitution after alpha-beta-depleted transplantation in children. The TCRbeta library was prepared with unique molecular identifiers. TCRdb independently ran MiXCR on the PCR reads; one entry per CDR3 protein. The data hold about half a million distinct CDR3 sequences, with approximately 13% observed a single time. The sequenced sample was PBMCs from the stem cell graft donor, obtained from the stem cell graft. These receptors originate from a human donor who donated a stem cell graft to a child with combined immunodeficiency.

This clonotype was detected only a few times. The rearrangement joins TRBV18 to TRBJ1-2; 7 bases line up with TRBD1. The CDR3 runs to 14 residues. Losses at the gene ends were 2 bases for V and 4 bases for J; bases not matched to a gene: 4. Germline V CDR1 and CDR2: KGHSH, LQKENI. The CDR3 here is CASSPWTGIYGYTF. CDR3 nucleotides: TGTGCCAGCTCACCATGGACAGGCATCTATGGCTACACCTTC.

The chain employs TRBV12-3 or TRBV12-4 and TRBJ2-1; 7 nucleotides match TRBD2. The junction had 2 bases not matched to a gene; V was cut back by 0 bases and J by 9 bases. CDR3 length: 13 residues. The CDR3 DNA reads TGTGCCAGCAGTTTAGCAACGGGGGGTGAGCAGTTCTTC. Protein sequence: CASSLATGGEQFF.

This clonotype was observed a few times. The chain is built from TRBV4-3 and TRBJ2-7; D unresolved. Germline V gene lookup returns CDR1 LGHNA and CDR2 YSLEER. The CDR3 spans 14 residues. Trimming removed 0 bases at V and 1 base at J, with 7 bases between. Here the CDR3 reads CASSQDRASYEQYF. The CDR3 DNA reads as TGCGCCAGCAGCCAAGATAGGGCTTCCTACGAGCAGTACTTC.

This clonotype showed up many times. The chain combines TRBV6-2 or TRBV6-3 with TRBJ1-5; D remains unclear. Trimming left V 5 bases short and J 4 bases short, with 9 bases between. Germline-derived CDR1 and CDR2 are MNHEY and SVGEGT. The CDR3 covers 13 residues. The CDR3 DNA is TGTGCCAGCAGTACCGGTGGTAATCAGCCCCAGCATTTT. As protein: CASSTGGNQPQHF.

The chain combines TRBV20-1 with TRBJ2-4; 11 nucleotides align to TRBD2. The J segment lost 2 bases and the V segment lost 6 bases, leaving 6 bases of the junction unmatched. The CDR3 loop spans 15 amino acids. Germline CDR1 DFQATT, CDR2 SNEGSKA (reference sequence). DNA of the CDR3: TGCAGTGCGCCGACTAGCGGGGTAACCAAAAACATTCAGTACTTC. Amino acid sequence: CSAPTSGVTKNIQYF.

For the CDR3, the DNA is TGTGCCAGCAGCCCCCCCGAGGTGCGGGGGGGGTACAATGAGCAGTTCTTC. Encoded protein: CASSPPEVRGGYNEQFF. This chain uses TRBV9 with TRBJ2-1; 9 bases agree with TRBD2. V was clipped by 4 bases and J by 4 bases; unmatched bases: 12. The CDR3 spans 17 residues. The germline V gene has CDR1 SGDLS and CDR2 YYNGEE.

The chain has TRBV3-1 and TRBJ2-7; D unclear. The CDR3 consists of 14 residues. Germline loops: CDR1 LGHDT, CDR2 YNNKEL (reference sequence). The V end was cut by 0 bases, the J end by 6 bases, with 12 bases between. CDR3 loop: CASSQDLGLGEQYF. CDR3 DNA sequence: TGTGCCAGCAGCCAAGATTTAGGGCTCGGCGAGCAGTACTTC.

This clonotype was detected many times. The chain carries TRBV3-1 and TRBJ2-7; a possible D gene is TRBD2 (6 bases). The V gene lost 5 bases and the J gene lost 3 bases, with 23 bases spanning the gap. CDR3 length: 17 amino acids. Germline assignment: CDR1 LGHDT and CDR2 YNNKEL (reference sequence). CDR3 loop: CASSFYMAGTSYYEQYF. In DNA form, the CDR3 reads TGTGCCAGCAGCTTCTACATGGCCGGGACTTCCTACTACGAGCAGTACTTC.

This clonotype came up a few times. The chain is built from TRBV28 and TRBJ2-5, with D tentatively TRBD1 (5 bases). Germline CDR1 and CDR2: MDHEN and SYDVKM. The V and J ends lost 6 bases and 1 base respectively, with 18 bases between them. This CDR3 region has 16 residues. The CDR3 nucleotides read TGTGCCAGCAGCCTCCCAGGCAGTGGGGCCCAAGAGACCCAGTACTTC. Residues: CASSLPGSGAQETQYF.

This clonotype was seen a few times. The chain couples TRBV9 to TRBJ2-5, with 9 bases identical to TRBD1. J gave up 7 bases and V 0 bases, and 7 bases lay outside the gene matches. CDR3 length: 15 residues. Germline-derived CDR1 and CDR2 are SGDLS and YYNGEE. The DNA of the CDR3 is TGTGCCAGCAGCGTAGAAGGGGGACAGGGAGCGACCCAGTACTTC. It encodes CASSVEGGQGATQYF.

This clonotype was observed many times. The rearrangement links TRBV5-1 to TRBJ2-6; D remains ambiguous. Trimming left V 0 bases short and J 0 bases short, with 4 bases between. This CDR3 spans 15 amino acids. Germline CDR1 is SGHRS and CDR2 is YFSETQ. DNA of the CDR3: TGCGCCAGCAGCTTGGATCCCTCTGGGGCCAACGTCCTGACTTTC. Amino acids: CASSLDPSGANVLTF.

In its sample, this clonotype was seen a few times. V is TRBV6-1 and J is TRBJ2-7, with a tentative D call TRBD1 (5 bases). This CDR3 has 13 residues. Between the trimmed V and J ends, which lost 6 bases and 6 bases, there was a span of 15 bases. The V gene's germline CDR1 is MNHNS and CDR2 SASEGT. The CDR3 DNA reads TGTGCCAGCAGCATAAGTTTAGGGGTCGAGCAGTACTTC. Protein: CASSISLGVEQYF.

This clonotype was counted only a few times. V gene TRBV7-3 combines with J gene TRBJ2-7; 9 bases map to TRBD2. With 3 bases clipped from V and 5 bases from J, the junction kept 5 bases outside the gene matches. CDR1 is SGHTA and CDR2 is FQGTGA in the germline V gene. CDR3 size: 14 residues. The CDR3 DNA reads as TGTGCCAGCAGCTTGGGTCGGACTAGCGACGAGCAGTACTTC. Translating it yields CASSLGRTSDEQYF.

This clonotype came up a few times. The chain recombines TRBV19 with TRBJ1-2, with 7 bases fitting TRBD1. Germline CDR1 and CDR2: LNHDA and SQIVND (reference sequence). V lost 5 bases to trimming and J lost 3 bases; unmatched junction nucleotides: 6. The CDR3 has 14 amino acids. Here the CDR3 DNA reads TGTGCCAGTAGTGAAGGGGGCATGGACTATGGCTACACCTTC. It translates to CASSEGGMDYGYTF.

The chain has TRBV12-3 or TRBV12-4 and TRBJ2-3; 9 nucleotides agree with TRBD1. After removal of 3 bases from V and 3 bases from J, the junction contained 4 bases not matched to a gene. The CDR3 spans 15 residues. In DNA, the CDR3 is TGTGCCAGCAGTTTTGGGACAGGGTTTACAGATACGCAGTATTTT. Translation: CASSFGTGFTDTQYF.

This clonotype came up a few times. The chain employs TRBV20-1 and TRBJ2-1; D tentatively reads TRBD1 or TRBD2 (5 bases each). The V end was cut by 3 bases, the J end by 4 bases, with 10 bases between. The germline V gene has CDR1 DFQATT and CDR2 SNEGSKA (reference sequence). This CDR3 is 13 amino acids long. CDR3 nucleotides: TGCAGTGCTAGGGATGGGGGATACAATGAGCAGTTCTTC. Amino acids: CSARDGGYNEQFF.

At least ten counts were recorded for this clonotype. The chain employs TRBV7-3 and TRBJ1-1, with a weak D call TRBD1 (5 bases). Germline V gene data show CDR1 as SGHTA and CDR2 as FQGTGA. This CDR3 contains 14 residues. Trimming removed 5 bases at V and 3 bases at J, with 13 bases between. CDR3 DNA sequence: TGTGCCAGCAGCGCGGGACTGTCACACACTGAAGCTTTCTTT. Residues: CASSAGLSHTEAFF.

In this sample, this clonotype turned up a few times. The V gene is TRBV29-1, the J gene TRBJ2-7; D possibly corresponds to TRBD1 (6 bases). This CDR3 has 14 residues. The ends were cut back, 0 bases at V and 4 bases at J, with 13 bases in the middle. CDR1 is SQVTM, CDR2 ANQGSEA, per germline. CDR3 loop: CSVEDQGRGYEQYF. For the CDR3, the DNA is TGCAGCGTTGAAGATCAGGGGAGAGGGTACGAGCAGTACTTC.

This clonotype was recorded a few times. The DNA of the CDR3 is TGTGCCAGCAGCTTGACAGGGGCCCACTACAATGAGCAGTTCTTC. Its translation is CASSLTGAHYNEQFF. This sequence joins TRBV7-3 and TRBJ2-1, with 8 bases identical to TRBD1. The CDR3 contains 15 residues. After removal of 3 bases from V and 3 bases from J, the junction contained 4 bases not matched to a gene. Germline V gives CDR1 SGHTA, CDR2 FQGTGA.

This clonotype was picked up many times. CDR3: CASSKEAVCHRFSYEQYF. As DNA, the CDR3 is TGTGCCAGCAGCAAAGAAGCGGTTTGTCACCGTTTTTCCTACGAGCAGTACTTC. This chain uses TRBV21-1 with TRBJ2-7; the table calls TRBD2, which could not be checked here. TRBV21-1 constitutes a pseudogene. The CDR3 consists of 18 residues.